This T cell receptor beta chain is from a study of cytomegalovirus exposure and HLA in healthy donors (TCRdb year 2017). A note on the overall study: A later analysis indicated that the 110 or so validation repertoires were generated on the platform also employed for the roughly 650 repertoires of the first cohort. High-throughput TCR immunosequencing, statistical association of individual TCRs with disease status, and machine learning were combined to predict cytomegalovirus infection status. The aim of the study was to test whether cataloging public T cell receptors could identify signatures of past pathogen exposure. Besides the first cohort of around 670 subjects, a separate validation cohort made up of over a hundred different subjects was used. Summary of the overall study and its limitations: Of the cluster scores, roughly 95% were above 0 in a later analysis, which found that TCRs clustered in the first cohort also tended to co-occur in the 120 validation repertoires. In vitro tests confirmed that a few of the cytomegalovirus-associated TCR beta chains recognize cytomegalovirus antigens. All 130 or so repertoires were used to score co-occurrence in the validation cohort in a later analysis, because that analysis had no HLA typing for the cohort. While some public TCRs were present in many individuals, most TCR sequences turned up only very rarely across donors. In both the original and validation cohorts, the classifier was reported to diagnose cytomegalovirus status with high specificity and sensitivity. The study listed 164 TCR beta chains as associated with cytomegalovirus. According to the authors, the approach could potentially be generalized to other disease states and immunological phenotypes.

From the cysteine up to the phenylalanine, the CDR3 has a length of 15 residues. Only CDR3 DNA is held: 45 bases, read in frame from base 1. V is cut by 2 bases and J by 0 bases, and the space between the germline ends is 8 bases. The germline V gene provides CDR1 MRHNA and CDR2 SNTAGT. As concerns this clone: The clone's antigen remains unknown. No base quality information exists; no much larger clone differs at one position.

Separate from the roughly 660-subject first cohort, the validation cohort of more than 90 subjects was the group to which the donors belonged. Library preparation was by the immunoSEQ multiplex PCR assay. The authors' analysis ran thus. A statistical classification framework was built to diagnose cytomegalovirus status from the catalog of TCR beta chain sequences. TCRdb mirrors the immuneACCESS table, restricted to in-frame sequences. Some clones are absent from its copies; in checked studies, under half trace to an unresolved V gene, and the reason for the others is unknown. For V, J and clone size, that table is used; D and trimming come from the DNA. The sample table contains about 55,000 clones; only one count was recorded for 90% of them. The ten largest clonotypes hold more than 2.5% of the sample.

This receptor was identified in a young man in good health and CMV-seronegative. The specimen was PBMCs. This receptor chain uses TRBV6-4 and TRBJ2-1; TRBD2 might be the D gene, on 6 matching bases. The DNA sequence reads TGTGCCAGCAGTGACGCGGGATCCTCCTACAATGAGCAGTTCTTC. This translates into CASSDAGSSYNEQFF.